These T cell receptor beta chains were read from a single sample in a study of cytomegalovirus exposure and HLA in healthy donors. The data were produced by immunoSEQ multiplex PCR, yet TCRdb's version contains in-frame clones alone and is incomplete. The sample has about 65,000 clones; about 90% are singletons. Sequencing was performed on PBMCs. All receptors derive from a woman between 18 and 30 years old in good health and CMV-seronegative. Both conserved end residues are part of each CDR3. The D gene is left open where the match is weak. Clone size, where shown, is once, few, many, or a class for clones that have expanded.

cdr3_nt: TGTGCCAGCAGTAGGCTAGCGGGGGACTACAATGAGCAGTTCTTC; cdr3_aa: CASSRLAGDYNEQFF; d_call: TRBD2; cdr3_length: 15; v_call: TRBV27; j_call: TRBJ2-1; clone_size: .
cdr3_nt: TGCGCCAGCAGCTTGACAGGTGGTTTGAGCTCCTATAATTCACCCCTCCACTTT; cdr3_aa: CASSLTGGLSSYNSPLHF; d_call: .; cdr3_length: 18; v_call: TRBV5-1; j_call: TRBJ1-6; clone_size: .
cdr3_nt: TGTGCCAGCAGCCAAGGACAGGTCGGGGAGACCCAGTACTTC; cdr3_aa: CASSQGQVGETQYF; d_call: .; cdr3_length: 14; v_call: TRBV4-2; j_call: TRBJ2-5; clone_size: .
cdr3_nt: TGCGCCAGCAGCGTGCGTGGACAGCTGAACACTGAAGCTTTCTTT; cdr3_aa: CASSVRGQLNTEAFF; d_call: .; cdr3_length: 15; v_call: TRBV5-1; j_call: TRBJ1-1; clone_size: once
cdr3_nt: TGCGCCAGCAGCCTCAAACTAAGGGGATACTTACCGAGCAATCAGCCCCAGCATTTT; cdr3_aa: CASSLKLRGYLPSNQPQHF; d_call: .; cdr3_length: 19; v_call: TRBV5-1; j_call: TRBJ1-5; clone_size: .
cdr3_nt: TGCGCCAGCAGTCGTACGGCGGGGGGGTACAATGAGCAGTTCTTC; cdr3_aa: CASSRTAGGYNEQFF; d_call: TRBD2; cdr3_length: 15; v_call: TRBV10-2; j_call: TRBJ2-1; clone_size: .
cdr3_nt: TGTGCCAGCAGCGGACAGACCGGGGAGCTGTTTTTT; cdr3_aa: CASSGQTGELFF; d_call: .; cdr3_length: 12; v_call: TRBV5-5; j_call: TRBJ2-2; clone_size: .
cdr3_nt: TGTGCCAGTAGTATAGCCCCTAGCTACGAGCAGTACTTC; cdr3_aa: CASSIAPSYEQYF; d_call: .; cdr3_length: 13; v_call: TRBV19; j_call: TRBJ2-7; clone_size: .
cdr3_nt: TGTGCCAGCAGCCAGGGACAGAACAATGAAAAACTGTTTTTT; cdr3_aa: CASSQGQNNEKLFF; d_call: TRBD1; cdr3_length: 14; v_call: TRBV7-9; j_call: TRBJ1-4; clone_size: .
cdr3_nt: TGTGCCAGCAGCGCATGGGGCGCTGGGGCCAACGTCCTGACTTTC; cdr3_aa: CASSAWGAGANVLTF; d_call: .; cdr3_length: 15; v_call: TRBV9; j_call: TRBJ2-6; clone_size: .
cdr3_nt: TGTGCCAGCAGCCTCATCCCAGGGGTTTACGAGCAGTACTTC; cdr3_aa: CASSLIPGVYEQYF; d_call: .; cdr3_length: 14; v_call: TRBV27; j_call: TRBJ2-7; clone_size: few
cdr3_nt: TGTGCCAGCAGTTTACAAGGGACTAGAGCCGCTTTCTTT; cdr3_aa: CASSLQGTRAAFF; d_call: .; cdr3_length: 13; v_call: TRBV28; j_call: TRBJ1-1; clone_size: .
cdr3_nt: TGTGCCAGCAGCTCTACAGGGGGCTACGGCTACACCTTC; cdr3_aa: CASSSTGGYGYTF; d_call: TRBD1; cdr3_length: 13; v_call: TRBV7-6; j_call: TRBJ1-2; clone_size: .
cdr3_nt: TGTGCCAGCAGTGAATTTGGCAGGGTGTCTTTCTTT; cdr3_aa: CASSEFGRVSFF; d_call: .; cdr3_length: 12; v_call: TRBV25-1; j_call: TRBJ1-1; clone_size: .
cdr3_nt: TGTGCCAGCAGCGTAGAGGGGGGGGCGGCAGATGAAGCTTTCTTT; cdr3_aa: CASSVEGGAADEAFF; d_call: .; cdr3_length: 15; v_call: TRBV9; j_call: TRBJ1-1; clone_size: .
cdr3_nt: TGTGCCAGCTTCTCCCTCATCGGTGTCCATGGCTACACCTTC; cdr3_aa: CASFSLIGVHGYTF; d_call: .; cdr3_length: 14; v_call: TRBV6-5; j_call: TRBJ1-2; clone_size: .
cdr3_nt: TGTGCCAGCAACGTACGCAGGGATTTCAGCACTGAAGCTTTCTTT; cdr3_aa: CASNVRRDFSTEAFF; d_call: .; cdr3_length: 15; v_call: TRBV6-5; j_call: TRBJ1-1; clone_size: .
cdr3_nt: TGTGCCAGCAGACCAGTGGGCACCGATACGCAGTATTTT; cdr3_aa: CASRPVGTDTQYF; d_call: .; cdr3_length: 13; v_call: TRBV6-6; j_call: TRBJ2-3; clone_size: .
cdr3_nt: TGTGCCACTTGGCGGGGGGCGAACACTGAAGCTTTCTTT; cdr3_aa: CATWRGANTEAFF; d_call: .; cdr3_length: 13; v_call: TRBV6-5; j_call: TRBJ1-1; clone_size: .
cdr3_nt: TGTGCCACCGGACAGGGGGCGGACACTGAAGCTTTCTTT; cdr3_aa: CATGQGADTEAFF; d_call: TRBD1; cdr3_length: 13; v_call: TRBV9; j_call: TRBJ1-1; clone_size: .
cdr3_nt: TGTGCCAGCAGCTTCCGCCGGGGGAACTACGAGCAGTACTTC; cdr3_aa: CASSFRRGNYEQYF; d_call: .; cdr3_length: 14; v_call: TRBV5-6; j_call: TRBJ2-7; clone_size: once
cdr3_nt: TGTGCCAGCAGTTTATGGCGGGACAGTATCTCCTACGAGCAGTACTTC; cdr3_aa: CASSLWRDSISYEQYF; d_call: .; cdr3_length: 16; v_call: TRBV28; j_call: TRBJ2-7; clone_size: .
cdr3_nt: TGTGCCAGCAGAAGGCGGGGGGGGACGACCCAGTACTTC; cdr3_aa: CASRRRGGTTQYF; d_call: .; cdr3_length: 13; v_call: TRBV21-1; j_call: TRBJ2-5; clone_size: .
cdr3_nt: TGCGCCAGCAGCTTGGCTTCCCTGGGACAGGGGAGTTCACCCCTCCACTTT; cdr3_aa: CASSLASLGQGSSPLHF; d_call: TRBD1; cdr3_length: 17; v_call: TRBV5-1; j_call: TRBJ1-6; clone_size: few
cdr3_nt: TGTGCTAGTGGTTTGGGGACAGGGGTGGGGACCGGGGAGCTGTTTTTT; cdr3_aa: CASGLGTGVGTGELFF; d_call: TRBD1; cdr3_length: 16; v_call: TRBV12-5; j_call: TRBJ2-2; clone_size: once
cdr3_nt: TGTGCCAGCAGCCCCATGATTGGGGACAGGGTTGGAGAAAAACTGTTTTTT; cdr3_aa: CASSPMIGDRVGEKLFF; d_call: TRBD1; cdr3_length: 17; v_call: TRBV11-2; j_call: TRBJ1-4; clone_size: once